This record concerns one TCR beta chain sequence. What it binds is not known. This sample stems from a study of T cell repertoires in cytomegalovirus infection. MiXCR, applied by TCRdb to the reads, yields one record per CDR3 protein. The sample has approximately 150,000 distinct CDR3 sequences, 20% to 25% seen once. Sample: CD8+ T cells from cultured PBMCs, taken from culture after CMV antigen stimulation. The source is a human donor in good health (CMV status not recorded). Some clones in this sample may be carry-over from other donors' samples.

CDR3 sequence (DNA): TGTGCCAGCAGCTTAGCGGGTAGGTCCGACTACGAGCAGTACTTC. Encoded protein: CASSLAGRSDYEQYF. V and J are TRBV7-9 and TRBJ2-7; D is ambiguous. The CDR3 loop spans 15 amino acids. From germline, CDR1 is SEHNR and CDR2 FQNEAQ (reference sequence). V lost 0 bases, J lost 3 bases, and 12 bases lay in between.